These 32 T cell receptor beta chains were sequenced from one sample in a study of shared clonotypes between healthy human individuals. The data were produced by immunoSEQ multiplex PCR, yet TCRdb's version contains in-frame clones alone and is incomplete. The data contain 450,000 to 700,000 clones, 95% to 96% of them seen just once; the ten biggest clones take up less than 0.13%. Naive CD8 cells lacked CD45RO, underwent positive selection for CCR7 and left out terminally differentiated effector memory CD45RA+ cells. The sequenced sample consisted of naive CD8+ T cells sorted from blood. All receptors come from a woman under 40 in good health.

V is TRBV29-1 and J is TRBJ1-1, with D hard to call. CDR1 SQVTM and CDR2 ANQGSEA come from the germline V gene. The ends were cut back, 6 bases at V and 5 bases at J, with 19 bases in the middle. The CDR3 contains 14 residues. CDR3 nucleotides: TGCAGCGTGGAGGCCGGGCCCCTGGGGACTGAAGCTTTCTTT. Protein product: CSVEAGPLGTEAFF.

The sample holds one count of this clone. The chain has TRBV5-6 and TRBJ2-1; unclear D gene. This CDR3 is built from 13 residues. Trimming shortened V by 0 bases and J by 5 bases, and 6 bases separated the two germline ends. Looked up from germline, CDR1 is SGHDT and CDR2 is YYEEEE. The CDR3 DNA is TGTGCCAGCAGCTTGGTGAGGAACAATGAGCAGTTCTTC. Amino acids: CASSLVRNNEQFF.

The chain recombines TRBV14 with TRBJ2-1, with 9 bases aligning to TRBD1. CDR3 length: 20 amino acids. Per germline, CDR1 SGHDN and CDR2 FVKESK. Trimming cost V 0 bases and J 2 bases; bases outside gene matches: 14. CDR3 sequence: CASSQDPYRRQGETYNEQFF. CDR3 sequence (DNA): TGTGCCAGCAGCCAAGATCCTTACCGGAGACAGGGGGAGACCTACAATGAGCAGTTCTTC.

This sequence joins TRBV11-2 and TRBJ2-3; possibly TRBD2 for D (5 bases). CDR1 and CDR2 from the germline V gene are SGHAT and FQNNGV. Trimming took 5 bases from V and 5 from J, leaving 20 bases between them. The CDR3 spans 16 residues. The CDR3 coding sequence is TGTGCCAGCAGCCCCCGAAAGGGAGTGGGGTTAGATACGCAGTATTTT. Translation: CASSPRKGVGLDTQYF.

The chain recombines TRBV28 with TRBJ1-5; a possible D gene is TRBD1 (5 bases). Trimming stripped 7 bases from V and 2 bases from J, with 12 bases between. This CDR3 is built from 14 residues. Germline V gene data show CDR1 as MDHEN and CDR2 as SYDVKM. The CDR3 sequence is CASTLVGGNQPQHF. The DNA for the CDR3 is TGTGCCAGCACCCTAGTAGGGGGCAATCAGCCCCAGCATTTT.

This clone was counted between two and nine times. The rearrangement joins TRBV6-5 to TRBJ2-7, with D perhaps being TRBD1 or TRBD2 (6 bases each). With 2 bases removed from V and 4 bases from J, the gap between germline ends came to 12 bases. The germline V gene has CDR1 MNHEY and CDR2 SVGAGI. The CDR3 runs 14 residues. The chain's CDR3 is CASSYTGGGYEQYF. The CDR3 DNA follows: TGTGCCAGCAGTTACACCGGGGGCGGTTACGAGCAGTACTTC.

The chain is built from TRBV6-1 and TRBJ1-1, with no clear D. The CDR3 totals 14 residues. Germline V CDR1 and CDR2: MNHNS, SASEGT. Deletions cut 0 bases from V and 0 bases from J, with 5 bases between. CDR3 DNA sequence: TGTGCCAGCAGTGAAGCGAGAATGAACACTGAAGCTTTCTTT. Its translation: CASSEARMNTEAFF.

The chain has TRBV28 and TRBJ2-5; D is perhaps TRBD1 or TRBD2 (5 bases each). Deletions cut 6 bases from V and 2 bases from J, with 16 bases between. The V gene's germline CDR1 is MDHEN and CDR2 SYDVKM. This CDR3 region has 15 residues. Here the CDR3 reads CASSRVPGPQETQYF. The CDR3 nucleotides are TGTGCCAGCAGCCGGGTTCCGGGACCACAAGAGACCCAGTACTTC.

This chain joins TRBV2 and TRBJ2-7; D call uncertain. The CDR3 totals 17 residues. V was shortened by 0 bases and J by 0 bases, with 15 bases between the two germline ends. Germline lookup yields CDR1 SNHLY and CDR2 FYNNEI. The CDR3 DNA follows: TGTGCCAGCAGTGAAGCGCATCCCAGGTTCAGCTCCTACGAGCAGTACTTC. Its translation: CASSEAHPRFSSYEQYF.

The DNA for the CDR3 is TGTGCCAGCAGTGACTCGTTTCGGGGGGACTATGGCTACACCTTC. Protein: CASSDSFRGDYGYTF. The J gene is TRBJ1-2, the V gene TRBV6-4, with D possibly matching TRBD1 (5 bases). V was pared by 0 bases and J by 3 bases, with 11 bases between. In germline, CDR1 is MRHNA, CDR2 SNTAGT. The CDR3 is 15 residues long.

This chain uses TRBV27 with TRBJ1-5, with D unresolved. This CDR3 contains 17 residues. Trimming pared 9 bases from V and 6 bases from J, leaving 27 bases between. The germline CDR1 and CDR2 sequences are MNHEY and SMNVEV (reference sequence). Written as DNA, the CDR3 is TGTGCCAGTAGAACGACATCTTGGGGTATTCTTTCTCAGCCCCAGCATTTT. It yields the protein CASRTTSWGILSQPQHF.

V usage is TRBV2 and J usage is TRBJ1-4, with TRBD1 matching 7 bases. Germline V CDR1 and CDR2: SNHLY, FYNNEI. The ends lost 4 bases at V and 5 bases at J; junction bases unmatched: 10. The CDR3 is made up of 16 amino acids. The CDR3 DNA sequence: TGTGCCAGCAGTGGGCTAACAGGGGAAGTGAATGAAAAACTGTTTTTT. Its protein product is CASSGLTGEVNEKLFF.

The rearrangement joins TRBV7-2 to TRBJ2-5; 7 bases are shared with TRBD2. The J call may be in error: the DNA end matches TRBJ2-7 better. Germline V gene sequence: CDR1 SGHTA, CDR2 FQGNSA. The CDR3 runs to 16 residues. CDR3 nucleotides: TGTGCCAGCAGCTTCTTCATCGGGACTAACTCCTACGAGCAGTACTTC. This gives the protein CASSFFIGTNSYEQYF.

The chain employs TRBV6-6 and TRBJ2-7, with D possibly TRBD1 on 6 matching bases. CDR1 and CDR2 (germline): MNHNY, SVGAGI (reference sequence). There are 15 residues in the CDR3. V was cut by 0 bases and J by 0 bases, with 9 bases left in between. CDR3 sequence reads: CASSYSTGYSYEQYF. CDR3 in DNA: TGTGCCAGCAGTTACTCCACAGGGTACTCCTACGAGCAGTACTTC.

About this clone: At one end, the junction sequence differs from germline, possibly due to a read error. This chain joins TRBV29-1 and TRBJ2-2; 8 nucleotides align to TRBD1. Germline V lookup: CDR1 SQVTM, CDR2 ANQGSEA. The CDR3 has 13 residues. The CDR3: CSAEGQGPGELFF. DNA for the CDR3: TGCAGCGCTGAAGGACAGGGACCCGGGGAGCTGTTTTTT.

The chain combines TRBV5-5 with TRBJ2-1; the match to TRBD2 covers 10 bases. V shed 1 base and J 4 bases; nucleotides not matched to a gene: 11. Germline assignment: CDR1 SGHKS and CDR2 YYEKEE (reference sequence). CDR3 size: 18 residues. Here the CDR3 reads CASSLKTSGTIIYNEQFF. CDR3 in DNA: TGTGCCAGCAGCTTGAAAACTAGCGGGACTATCATTTACAATGAGCAGTTCTTC.

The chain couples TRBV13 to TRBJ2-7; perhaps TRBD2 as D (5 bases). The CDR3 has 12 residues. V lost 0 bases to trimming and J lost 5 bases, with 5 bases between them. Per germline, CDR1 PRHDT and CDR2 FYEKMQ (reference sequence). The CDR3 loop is CASSLGEDEQYF. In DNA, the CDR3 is TGTGCCAGCAGCTTAGGGGAGGACGAGCAGTACTTC.

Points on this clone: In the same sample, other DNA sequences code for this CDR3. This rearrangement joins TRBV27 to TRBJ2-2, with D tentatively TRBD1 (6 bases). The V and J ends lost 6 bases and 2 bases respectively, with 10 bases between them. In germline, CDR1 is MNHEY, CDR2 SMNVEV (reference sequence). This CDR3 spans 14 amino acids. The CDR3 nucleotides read TGTGCCAGCAGCCCGGGACACAACACCGGGGAGCTGTTTTTT. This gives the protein CASSPGHNTGELFF.

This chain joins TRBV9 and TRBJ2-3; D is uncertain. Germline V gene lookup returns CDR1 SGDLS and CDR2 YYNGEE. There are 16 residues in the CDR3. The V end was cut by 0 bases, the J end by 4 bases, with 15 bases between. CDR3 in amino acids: CASSVARTQTPDTQYF. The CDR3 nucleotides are TGTGCCAGCAGCGTAGCAAGGACGCAGACGCCAGATACGCAGTATTTT.

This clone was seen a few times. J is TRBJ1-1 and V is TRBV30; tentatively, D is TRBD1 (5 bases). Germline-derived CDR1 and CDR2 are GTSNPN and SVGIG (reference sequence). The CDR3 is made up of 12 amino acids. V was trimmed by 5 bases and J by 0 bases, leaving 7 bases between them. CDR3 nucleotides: TGTGCCTGGGACAGACTGAACACTGAAGCTTTCTTT. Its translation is CAWDRLNTEAFF.

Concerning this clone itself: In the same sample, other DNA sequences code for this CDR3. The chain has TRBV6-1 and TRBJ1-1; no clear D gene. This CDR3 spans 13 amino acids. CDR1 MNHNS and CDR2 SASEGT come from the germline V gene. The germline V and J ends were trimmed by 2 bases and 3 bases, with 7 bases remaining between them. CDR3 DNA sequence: TGTGCCAGCAGTGAAAGAGGGTACACTGAAGCTTTCTTT. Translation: CASSERGYTEAFF.

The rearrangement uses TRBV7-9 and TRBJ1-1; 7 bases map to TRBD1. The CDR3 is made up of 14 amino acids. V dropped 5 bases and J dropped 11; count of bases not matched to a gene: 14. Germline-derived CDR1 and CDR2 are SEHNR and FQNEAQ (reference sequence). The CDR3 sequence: CASSPGTAPSEAFF. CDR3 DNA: TGTGCCAGCAGCCCCGGGACAGCGCCCAGTGAGGCTTTCTTT.

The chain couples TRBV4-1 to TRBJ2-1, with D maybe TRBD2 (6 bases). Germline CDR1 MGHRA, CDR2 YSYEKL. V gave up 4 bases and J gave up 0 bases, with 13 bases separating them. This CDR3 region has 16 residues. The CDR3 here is CASSPHSGSSYNEQFF. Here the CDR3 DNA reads TGCGCCAGCAGCCCACATAGCGGTAGCTCCTACAATGAGCAGTTCTTC.

The CDR3 loop reads CASSEVAATYEQYF. DNA for the CDR3: TGTGCCAGCAGTGAAGTAGCGGCTACCTACGAGCAGTACTTC. This chain joins TRBV2 and TRBJ2-7; D possibly corresponds to TRBD2 (6 bases). CDR3 size: 14 residues. V lost 1 base to trimming and J lost 2 bases, with 9 bases between them. In germline, CDR1 is SNHLY, CDR2 FYNNEI.

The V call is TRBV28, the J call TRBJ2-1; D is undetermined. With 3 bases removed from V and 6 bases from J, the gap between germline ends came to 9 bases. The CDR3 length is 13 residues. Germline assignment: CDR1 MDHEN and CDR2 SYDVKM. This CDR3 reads CASSFPFPNEQFF. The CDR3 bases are TGTGCCAGCAGTTTTCCGTTTCCCAATGAGCAGTTCTTC.

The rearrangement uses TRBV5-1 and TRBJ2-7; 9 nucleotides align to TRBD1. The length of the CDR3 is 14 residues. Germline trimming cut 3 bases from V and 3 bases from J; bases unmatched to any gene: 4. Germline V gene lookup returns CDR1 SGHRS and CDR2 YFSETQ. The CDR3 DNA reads TGCGCCAGCAGCTACGGGACAGGGCACTACGAGCAGTACTTC. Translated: CASSYGTGHYEQYF. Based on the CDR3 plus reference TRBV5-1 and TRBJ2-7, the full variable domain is KAGVTQTPRYLIKTRGQQVTLSCSPISGHRSVSWYQQTPGQGLQFLFEYFSETQRNKGNFPGRFSGRQFSNSRSEMNVSTLELGDSALYLCASSYGTGHYEQYFGPGTRLTVT.

CDR3 sequence: CASSTGTGNGYTF. The CDR3 DNA reads as TGTGCCAGCAGTACCGGGACAGGGAATGGCTACACCTTC. The V call is TRBV28, the J call TRBJ1-2; 9 bases map to TRBD1. Germline V gene lookup returns CDR1 MDHEN and CDR2 SYDVKM. The CDR3 is 13 residues long. J gave up 6 bases and V 5 bases, and 4 bases lay outside the gene matches.

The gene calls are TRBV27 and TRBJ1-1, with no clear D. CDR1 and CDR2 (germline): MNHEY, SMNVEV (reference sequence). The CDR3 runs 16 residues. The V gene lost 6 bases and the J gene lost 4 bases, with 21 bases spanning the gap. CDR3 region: CASSRHLLAVATEAFF. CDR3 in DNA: TGTGCCAGCAGCCGTCACCTTCTGGCTGTTGCCACTGAAGCTTTCTTT.

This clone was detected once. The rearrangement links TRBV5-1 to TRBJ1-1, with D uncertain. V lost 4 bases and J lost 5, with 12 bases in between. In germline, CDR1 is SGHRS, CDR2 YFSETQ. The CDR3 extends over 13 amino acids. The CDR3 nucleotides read TGCGCCAGCAGCGTGGAGTGGGGAACTGAAGCTTTCTTT. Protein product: CASSVEWGTEAFF. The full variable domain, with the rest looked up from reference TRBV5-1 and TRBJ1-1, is KAGVTQTPRYLIKTRGQQVTLSCSPISGHRSVSWYQQTPGQGLQFLFEYFSETQRNKGNFPGRFSGRQFSNSRSEMNVSTLELGDSALYLCASSVEWGTEAFFGQGTRLTVV.

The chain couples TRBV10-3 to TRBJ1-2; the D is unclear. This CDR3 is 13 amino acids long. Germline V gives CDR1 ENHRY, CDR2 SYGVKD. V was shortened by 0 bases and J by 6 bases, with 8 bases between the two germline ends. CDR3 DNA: TGTGCCATCAGTGAGTCGCTTTCCGATGGCTACACCTTC. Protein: CAISESLSDGYTF.

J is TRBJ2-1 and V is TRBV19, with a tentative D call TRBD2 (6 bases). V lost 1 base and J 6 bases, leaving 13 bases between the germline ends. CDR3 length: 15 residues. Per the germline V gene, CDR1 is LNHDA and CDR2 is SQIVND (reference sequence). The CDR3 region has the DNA TGTGCCAGTAGTATAGCCCCGGGAGTGGGCAATGAGCAGTTCTTC. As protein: CASSIAPGVGNEQFF.

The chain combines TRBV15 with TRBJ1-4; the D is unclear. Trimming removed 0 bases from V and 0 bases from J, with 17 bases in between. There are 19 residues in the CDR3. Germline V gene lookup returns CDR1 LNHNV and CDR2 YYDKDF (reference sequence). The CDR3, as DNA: TGTGCCACCAGCAGAGATTCCCCGCCGGGCTCTCCAACTAATGAAAAACTGTTTTTT. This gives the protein CATSRDSPPGSPTNEKLFF.